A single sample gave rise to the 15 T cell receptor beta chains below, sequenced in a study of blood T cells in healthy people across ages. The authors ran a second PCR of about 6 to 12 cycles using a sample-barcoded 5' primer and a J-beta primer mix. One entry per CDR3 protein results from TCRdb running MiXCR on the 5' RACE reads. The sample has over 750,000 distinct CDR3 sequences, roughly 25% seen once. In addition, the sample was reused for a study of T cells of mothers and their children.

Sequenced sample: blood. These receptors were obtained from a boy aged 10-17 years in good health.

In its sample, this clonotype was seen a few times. The chain's CDR3 is CSARYPSDSNPYEQYF. CDR3 coding DNA: TGCAGTGCTAGGTATCCGAGCGACAGCAATCCGTACGAGCAGTACTTC. The chain couples TRBV20-1 to TRBJ2-7, with D maybe TRBD1 (5 bases). Trimming left V 3 bases short and J 4 bases short, with 22 bases between. The CDR3 consists of 16 residues. Germline V lookup: CDR1 DFQATT, CDR2 SNEGSKA (reference sequence).

The CDR3 DNA reads as TGTGCCAGCAGCACACCAAGCGGGAGGGCGCGGGGAGGTGGTTACAATGAGCAGTTCTTC. This gives the protein CASSTPSGRARGGGYNEQFF. J is TRBJ2-1 and V is TRBV11-2; 10 bases are a match to TRBD2. CDR3 length: 20 amino acids. Germline trimming cut 5 bases from V and 4 bases from J; bases unmatched to any gene: 20. Germline values: CDR1 SGHAT, CDR2 FQNNGV. Complete variable domain (other parts from reference TRBV11-2 and TRBJ2-1): EAGVAQSPRYKIIEKRQSVAFWCNPISGHATLYWYQQILGQGPKLLIQFQNNGVVDDSQLPKDRFSAERLKGVDSTLKIQPAKLEDSAVYLCASSTPSGRARGGGYNEQFFGPGTRLTVL.

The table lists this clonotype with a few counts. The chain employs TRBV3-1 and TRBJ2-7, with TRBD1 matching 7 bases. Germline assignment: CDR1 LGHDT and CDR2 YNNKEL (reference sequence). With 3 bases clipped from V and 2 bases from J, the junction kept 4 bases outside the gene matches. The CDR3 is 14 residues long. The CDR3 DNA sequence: TGTGCCAGCAGCCACTTAGGGACAGCCTACGAGCAGTACTTC. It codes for CASSHLGTAYEQYF.

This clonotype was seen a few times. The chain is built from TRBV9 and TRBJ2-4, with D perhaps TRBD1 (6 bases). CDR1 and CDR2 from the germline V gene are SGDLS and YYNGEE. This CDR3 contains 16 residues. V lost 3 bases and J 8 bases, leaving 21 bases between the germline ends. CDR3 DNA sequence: TGTGCCAGCAGCGGCTCGAGAACAGGGAGTATGTACATTCAGTACTTC. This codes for CASSGSRTGSMYIQYF.

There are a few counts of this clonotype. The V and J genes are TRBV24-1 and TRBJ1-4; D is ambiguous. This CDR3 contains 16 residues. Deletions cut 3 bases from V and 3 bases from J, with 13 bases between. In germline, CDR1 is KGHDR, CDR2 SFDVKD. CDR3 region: CATSDAADGANEKLFF. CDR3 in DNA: TGTGCCACCAGTGATGCAGCGGATGGGGCTAATGAAAAACTGTTTTTT.

The CDR3 nucleotides read TGCGCCAGCAGCCTCACCGGGACAGGCACAGATACGCAGTATTTT. This codes for CASSLTGTGTDTQYF. V gene TRBV4-1 combines with J gene TRBJ2-3, with TRBD1 matching over 7 bases. V was clipped by 4 bases and J by 1 base; unmatched bases: 5. Germline V gives CDR1 MGHRA, CDR2 YSYEKL. This CDR3 is 15 amino acids long.

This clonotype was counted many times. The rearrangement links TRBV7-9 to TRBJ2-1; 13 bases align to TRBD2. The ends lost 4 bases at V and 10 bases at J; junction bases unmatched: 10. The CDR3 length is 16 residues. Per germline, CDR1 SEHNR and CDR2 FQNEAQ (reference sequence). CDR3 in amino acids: CASSSAGLAGVGEQFF. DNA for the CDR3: TGTGCCAGCAGCTCAGCTGGACTAGCGGGGGTAGGAGAGCAGTTCTTC.

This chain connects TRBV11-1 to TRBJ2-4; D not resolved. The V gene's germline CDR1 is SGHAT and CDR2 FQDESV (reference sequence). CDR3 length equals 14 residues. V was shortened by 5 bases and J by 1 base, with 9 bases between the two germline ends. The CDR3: CASSAAGAKNIQYF. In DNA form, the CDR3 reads TGTGCCAGCAGCGCTGCAGGTGCCAAAAACATTCAGTACTTC.

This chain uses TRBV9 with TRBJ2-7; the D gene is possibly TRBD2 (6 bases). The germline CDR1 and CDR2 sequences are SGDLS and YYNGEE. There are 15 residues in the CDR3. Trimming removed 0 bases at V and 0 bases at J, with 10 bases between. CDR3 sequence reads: CASSVGASASYEQYF. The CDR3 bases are TGTGCCAGCAGCGTAGGGGCTAGCGCCTCCTACGAGCAGTACTTC. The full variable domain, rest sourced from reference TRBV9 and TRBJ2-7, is DSGVTQTPKHLITATGQRVTLRCSPRSGDLSVYWYQQSLDQGLQFLIQYYNGEERAKGNILERFSAQQFPDLHSELNLSSLELGDSALYFCASSVGASASYEQYFGPGTRLTVT.

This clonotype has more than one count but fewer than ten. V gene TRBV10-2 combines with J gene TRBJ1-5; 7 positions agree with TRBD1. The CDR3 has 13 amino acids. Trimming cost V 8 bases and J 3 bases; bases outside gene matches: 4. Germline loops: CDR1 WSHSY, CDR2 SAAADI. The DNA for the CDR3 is TGCGCCAGCTCGGACAGGATCAATCAGCCCCAGCATTTT. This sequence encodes CASSDRINQPQHF.

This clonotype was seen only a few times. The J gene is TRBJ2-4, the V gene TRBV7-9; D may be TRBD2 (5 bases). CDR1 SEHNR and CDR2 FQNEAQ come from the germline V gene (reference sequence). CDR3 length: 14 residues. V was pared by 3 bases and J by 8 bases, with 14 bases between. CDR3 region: CASSFEGSGDIQYF. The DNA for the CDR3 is TGTGCCAGCAGCTTCGAGGGTTCTGGGGACATTCAGTACTTC.

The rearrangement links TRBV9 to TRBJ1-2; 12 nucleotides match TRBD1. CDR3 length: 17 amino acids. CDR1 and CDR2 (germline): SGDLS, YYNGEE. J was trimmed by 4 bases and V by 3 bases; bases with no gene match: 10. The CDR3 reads CASSGGTGGVPPYGYTF. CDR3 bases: TGTGCCAGCAGCGGTGGGACAGGGGGCGTGCCGCCCTATGGCTACACCTTC. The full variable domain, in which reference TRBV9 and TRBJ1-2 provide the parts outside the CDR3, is DSGVTQTPKHLITATGQRVTLRCSPRSGDLSVYWYQQSLDQGLQFLIQYYNGEERAKGNILERFSAQQFPDLHSELNLSSLELGDSALYFCASSGGTGGVPPYGYTFGSGTRLTVV.

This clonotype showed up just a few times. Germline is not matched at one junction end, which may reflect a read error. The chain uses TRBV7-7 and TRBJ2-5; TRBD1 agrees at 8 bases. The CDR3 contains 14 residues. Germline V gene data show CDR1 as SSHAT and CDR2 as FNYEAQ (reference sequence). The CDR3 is CASSAQGVQETQYF. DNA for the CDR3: TGTGCTAGCAGCGCACAGGGGGTGCAAGAGACCCAGTACTTC.

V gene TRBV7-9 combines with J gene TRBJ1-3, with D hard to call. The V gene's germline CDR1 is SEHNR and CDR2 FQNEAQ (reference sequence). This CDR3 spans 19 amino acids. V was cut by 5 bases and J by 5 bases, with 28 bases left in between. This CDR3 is CASSDLTDFGFSPRNTIYF. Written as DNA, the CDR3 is TGTGCCAGCAGCGACCTAACGGATTTTGGCTTCTCACCTAGAAACACCATATATTTT. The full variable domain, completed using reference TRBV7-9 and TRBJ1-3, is DTGVSQNPRHKITKRGQNVTFRCDPISEHNRLYWYRQTLGQGPEFLTYFQNEAQLEKSRLLSDRFSAERPKGSFSTLEIQRTEQGDSAMYLCASSDLTDFGFSPRNTIYFGEGSWLTVV.

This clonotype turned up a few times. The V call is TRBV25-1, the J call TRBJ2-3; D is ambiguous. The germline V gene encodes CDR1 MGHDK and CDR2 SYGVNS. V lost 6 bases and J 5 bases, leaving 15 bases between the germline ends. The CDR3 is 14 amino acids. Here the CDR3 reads CASSPTDTGDTQYF. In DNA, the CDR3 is TGTGCCAGCAGCCCCACGGATACGGGAGATACGCAGTATTTT. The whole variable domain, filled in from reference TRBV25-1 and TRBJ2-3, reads EADIYQTPRYLVIGTGKKITLECSQTMGHDKMYWYQQDPGMELHLIHYSYGVNSTEKGDLSSESTVSRIRTEHFPLTLESARPSHTSQYLCASSPTDTGDTQYFGPGTRLTVL.